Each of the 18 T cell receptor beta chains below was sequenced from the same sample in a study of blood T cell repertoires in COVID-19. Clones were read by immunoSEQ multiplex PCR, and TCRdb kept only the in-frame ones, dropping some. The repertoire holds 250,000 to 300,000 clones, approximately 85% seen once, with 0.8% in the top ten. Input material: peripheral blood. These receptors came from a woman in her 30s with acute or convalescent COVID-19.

CDR3 DNA: TGTGCCAGTAGTATAGGGGGCGGGAAATGGGACTACGAGCAGTACTTC. Translation: CASSIGGGKWDYEQYF. This chain uses TRBV19 with TRBJ2-7, with D possibly matching TRBD2 (6 bases). Trimming removed 1 base at V and 3 bases at J, with 16 bases between. There are 16 residues in the CDR3. CDR1 and CDR2 (germline): LNHDA, SQIVND (reference sequence).

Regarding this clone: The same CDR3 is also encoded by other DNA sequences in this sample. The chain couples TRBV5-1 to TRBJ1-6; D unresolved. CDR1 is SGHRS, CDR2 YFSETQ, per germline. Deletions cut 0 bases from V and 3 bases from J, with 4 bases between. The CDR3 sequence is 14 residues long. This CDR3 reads CASSLDSYNSPLHF. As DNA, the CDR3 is TGCGCCAGCAGCTTGGACAGCTATAATTCACCCCTCCACTTT.

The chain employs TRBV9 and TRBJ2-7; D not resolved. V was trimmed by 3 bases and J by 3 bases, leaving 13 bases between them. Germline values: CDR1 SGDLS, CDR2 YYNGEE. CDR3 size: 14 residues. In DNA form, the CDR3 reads TGTGCCAGCAGCGCCCGGTCGGTTGGCTACGAGCAGTACTTC. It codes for CASSARSVGYEQYF.

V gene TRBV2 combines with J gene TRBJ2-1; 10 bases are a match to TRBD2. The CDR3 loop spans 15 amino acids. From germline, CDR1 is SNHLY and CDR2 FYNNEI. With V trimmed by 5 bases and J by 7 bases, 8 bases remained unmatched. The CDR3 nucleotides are TGTGCCAGCAGTAGTTTGGCTAGCGGGAGTAATGAGCAGTTCTTC. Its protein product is CASSSLASGSNEQFF.

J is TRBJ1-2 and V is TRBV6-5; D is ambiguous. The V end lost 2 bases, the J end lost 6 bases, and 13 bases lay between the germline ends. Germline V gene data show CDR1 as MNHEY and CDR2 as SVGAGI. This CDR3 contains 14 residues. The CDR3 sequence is CASSYLAGRNGYTF. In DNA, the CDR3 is TGTGCCAGCAGTTACCTAGCCGGGCGGAATGGCTACACCTTC.

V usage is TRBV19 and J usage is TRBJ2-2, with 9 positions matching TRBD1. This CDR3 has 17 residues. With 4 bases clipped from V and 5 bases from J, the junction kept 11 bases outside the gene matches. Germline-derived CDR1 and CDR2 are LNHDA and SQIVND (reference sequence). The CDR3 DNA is TGTGCCAGTAGTACGAACAGGGGGCGGGCCCTGACCGGGGAGCTGTTTTTT. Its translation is CASSTNRGRALTGELFF.

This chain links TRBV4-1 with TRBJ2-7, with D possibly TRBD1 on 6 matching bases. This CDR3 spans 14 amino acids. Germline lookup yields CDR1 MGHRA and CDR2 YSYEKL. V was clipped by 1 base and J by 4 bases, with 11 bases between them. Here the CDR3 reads CASSQVGGGYEQYF. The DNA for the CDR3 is TGCGCCAGCAGCCAAGTAGGGGGTGGGTACGAGCAGTACTTC.

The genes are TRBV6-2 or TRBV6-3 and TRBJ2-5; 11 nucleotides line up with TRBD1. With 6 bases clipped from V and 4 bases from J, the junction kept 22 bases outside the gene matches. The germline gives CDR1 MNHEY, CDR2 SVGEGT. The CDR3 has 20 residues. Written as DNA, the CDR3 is TGTGCCAGCAGCCTTGGACAGGGGGCCCTGAGTAGCCGATCGCGAGAGACCCAGTACTTC. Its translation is CASSLGQGALSSRSRETQYF.

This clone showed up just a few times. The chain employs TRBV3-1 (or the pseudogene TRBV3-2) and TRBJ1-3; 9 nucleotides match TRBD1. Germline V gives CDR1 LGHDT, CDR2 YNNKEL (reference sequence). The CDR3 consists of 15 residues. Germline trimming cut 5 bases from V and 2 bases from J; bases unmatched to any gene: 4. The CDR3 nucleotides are TGTGCCAGCAGCTTCAACAGGGGGCCTGGAAACACCATATATTTT. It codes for CASSFNRGPGNTIYF.

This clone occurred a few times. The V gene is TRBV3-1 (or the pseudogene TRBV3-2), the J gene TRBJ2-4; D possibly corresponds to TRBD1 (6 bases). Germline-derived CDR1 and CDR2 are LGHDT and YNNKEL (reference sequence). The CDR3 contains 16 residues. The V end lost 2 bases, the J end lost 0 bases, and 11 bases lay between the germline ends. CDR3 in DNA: TGTGCCAGCAGCCAAAACAGGGTGGGAGCCAAAAACATTCAGTACTTC. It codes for CASSQNRVGAKNIQYF.

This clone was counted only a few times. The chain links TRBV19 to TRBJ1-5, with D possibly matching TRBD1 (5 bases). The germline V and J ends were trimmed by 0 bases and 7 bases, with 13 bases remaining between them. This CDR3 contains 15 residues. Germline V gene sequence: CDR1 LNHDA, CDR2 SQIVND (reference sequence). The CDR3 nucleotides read TGTGCCAGTAGTATAGATGAGCTAAGGGGCCAGCCCCAGCATTTT. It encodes CASSIDELRGQPQHF.

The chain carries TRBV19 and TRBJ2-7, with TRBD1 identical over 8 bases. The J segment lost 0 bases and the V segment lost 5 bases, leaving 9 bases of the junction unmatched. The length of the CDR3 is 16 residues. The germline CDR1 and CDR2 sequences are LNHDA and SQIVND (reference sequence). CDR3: CASSSLTGEDSYEQYF. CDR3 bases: TGTGCCAGTAGTTCCTTGACAGGGGAAGACTCCTACGAGCAGTACTTC.

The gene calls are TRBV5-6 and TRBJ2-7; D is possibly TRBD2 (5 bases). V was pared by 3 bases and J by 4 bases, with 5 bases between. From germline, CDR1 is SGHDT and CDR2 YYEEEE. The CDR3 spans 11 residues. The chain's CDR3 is CASSSGYEQYF. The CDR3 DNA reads TGTGCCAGCAGCTCGGGGTACGAGCAGTACTTC.

In DNA form, the CDR3 reads TGTGCCAGTAGTATTGGACTAGCGGGATTTAATGAGCAGTTCTTC. Amino acids: CASSIGLAGFNEQFF. V gene TRBV19 combines with J gene TRBJ2-1, with 12 nucleotides matching TRBD2. The CDR3 runs to 15 residues. Looked up from germline, CDR1 is LNHDA and CDR2 is SQIVND (reference sequence). V was pared by 3 bases and J by 7 bases, with 4 bases of the junction left unmatched.

CDR3 coding DNA: TGCGCCAGCAGCTTGAGCAGGGGGCCCTACAATGAGCAGTTCTTC. It specifies CASSLSRGPYNEQFF. J is TRBJ2-1 and V is TRBV5-1, with 8 bases matching TRBD1. Unmatched junction bases numbered 2, after V lost 1 base and J lost 2 bases. The CDR3 totals 15 residues. Looked up from germline, CDR1 is SGHRS and CDR2 is YFSETQ.

CDR3 coding DNA: TGTGCCAGCAGTGAAGGGTGGTTGGGCCCAGATACGCAGTATTTT. It is translated as CASSEGWLGPDTQYF. The chain carries TRBV6-1 and TRBJ2-3; D unresolved. CDR1 is MNHNS, CDR2 SASEGT, per germline. CDR3 length: 15 residues. With 1 base removed from V and 4 bases from J, the gap between germline ends came to 12 bases.

The CDR3 loop is CASSLLPAGTTGELFF. DNA for the CDR3: TGTGCCAGCAGCTTACTGCCCGCAGGGACTACCGGGGAGCTGTTTTTT. The chain has TRBV7-2 and TRBJ2-2; TRBD2 is a possible D gene (6 bases). V lost 2 bases and J 5 bases, leaving 15 bases between the germline ends. The CDR3 consists of 16 residues. CDR1 and CDR2 from the germline V gene are SGHTA and FQGNSA.

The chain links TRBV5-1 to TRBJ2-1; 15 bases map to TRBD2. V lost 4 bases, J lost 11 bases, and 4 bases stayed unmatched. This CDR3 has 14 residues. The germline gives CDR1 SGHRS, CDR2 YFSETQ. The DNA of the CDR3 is TGCGCCAGCAGCCCGGGACTAGCGGGAGGACAGCAGTTCTTC. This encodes CASSPGLAGGQQFF. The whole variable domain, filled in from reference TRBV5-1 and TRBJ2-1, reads KAGVTQTPRYLIKTRGQQVTLSCSPISGHRSVSWYQQTPGQGLQFLFEYFSETQRNKGNFPGRFSGRQFSNSRSEMNVSTLELGDSALYLCASSPGLAGGQQFFGPGTRLTVL.